Presented here are 7 T cell receptor beta chains from one specimen sequenced in a study of blood T cell repertoires in COVID-19. Here immunoSEQ multiplex PCR was the method, and the copy in TCRdb shows in-frame clones only, minus some. The sample includes roughly 220,000 clones, roughly four fifths of them seen just once. Sequencing was done on a sample of PBMCs or T cells enriched from blood (not recorded which). The receptors were sampled from a man in his forties who had recovered from COVID-19.

This clone was observed a handful of times. V gene TRBV7-7 combines with J gene TRBJ2-2; perhaps TRBD2 as D (5 bases). V was shortened by 3 bases and J by 3 bases, with 8 bases between the two germline ends. The CDR3 has 14 residues. CDR1 SSHAT and CDR2 FNYEAQ come from the germline V gene (reference sequence). CDR3 sequence reads: CASSLDSYTGELFF. The DNA for the CDR3 is TGTGCCAGCAGCTTGGACTCATACACCGGGGAGCTGTTTTTT.

V and J are TRBV3-1 (or the pseudogene TRBV3-2) and TRBJ1-5; 11 bases agree with TRBD1. V dropped 3 bases and J dropped 7; count of bases not matched to a gene: 2. Germline CDR1 reads LGHDT; CDR2 reads YNNKEL (reference sequence). The CDR3 length is 14 residues. CDR3 bases: TGTGCCAGCAGCCAGGGGACAGGGGGACAGCCCCAGCATTTT. Translation gives CASSQGTGGQPQHF.

This clone appeared a few times. The V gene is TRBV28, the J gene TRBJ1-6; unclear D gene. Trimming cost V 3 bases and J 9 bases, with 15 bases left between them. In germline, CDR1 is MDHEN, CDR2 SYDVKM. CDR3 length: 15 amino acids. DNA for the CDR3: TGTGCCAGCAGTTTTGGTCAGGTTGCCAGTTCACCCCTCCACTTT. Protein sequence: CASSFGQVASSPLHF.

The genes are TRBV28 and TRBJ2-5; possible D gene TRBD1, 5 bases. Trimming removed 5 bases at V and 5 bases at J, with 15 bases between. The length of the CDR3 is 14 residues. Germline V gene sequence: CDR1 MDHEN, CDR2 SYDVKM. The CDR3 DNA sequence: TGTGCCAGCAGTATCTACTCTAAGGGGGAGACCCAGTACTTC. As protein: CASSIYSKGETQYF.

The rearrangement uses TRBV6-1 and TRBJ1-1; D unclear. The V and J ends lost 2 bases and 1 base respectively, with 8 bases between them. There are 14 residues in the CDR3. Germline values: CDR1 MNHNS, CDR2 SASEGT. In DNA, the CDR3 is TGTGCCAGCAGTGAAATAATCCGGAACACTGAAGCTTTCTTT. This encodes CASSEIIRNTEAFF.

This clone turned up a few times. This chain uses TRBV10-3 with TRBJ1-1, with 9 bases fitting TRBD1. After removal of 6 bases from V and 4 bases from J, the junction contained 3 bases not matched to a gene. Germline CDR1 and CDR2: ENHRY and SYGVKD. This CDR3 is built from 13 residues. The CDR3 coding sequence is TGTGCCATCAGGGACAGGGGAGGCACTGAAGCTTTCTTT. It is translated as CAIRDRGGTEAFF.

This clone was seen more than once but under ten times. V gene TRBV5-8 combines with J gene TRBJ1-2; TRBD1 aligns across 7 bases. V lost 3 bases to trimming and J lost 5 bases; unmatched junction nucleotides: 10. Germline CDR1 reads SGHTS; CDR2 reads YDEGEE. This CDR3 spans 15 amino acids. This CDR3 reads CASSSWGPGGYGYTF. In DNA form, the CDR3 reads TGTGCCAGCAGCTCATGGGGGCCAGGGGGATATGGCTACACCTTC.